The 24 T cell receptor beta chains given below trace back to one sample, sequenced in a study of PD-1 blockade in classical Hodgkin lymphoma. The method was immunoSEQ multiplex PCR; TCRdb's version includes in-frame clones alone and lacks a portion of them. The sample shows 25,000 to 30,000 clones, around 84% of them seen only once. Brentuximab vedotin exposure varied, and every patient relapsed after autologous stem cell transplantation. This material consisted of peripheral blood mononuclear cells (PBMCs), taken before the second cycle of nivolumab. These receptors originate from a human donor with classical Hodgkin lymphoma.

This clone was recorded only once. This rearrangement joins TRBV5-1 to TRBJ2-5; D is perhaps TRBD1 or TRBD2 (5 bases each). The end of the DNA aligns better with TRBJ2-7, so the J call may be wrong. Germline-derived CDR1 and CDR2 are SGHRS and YFSETQ. The CDR3 sequence is 15 residues long. In DNA form, the CDR3 reads TGCGCCAGCAGCCCAACCGGGACGGTAACCTACGAGCAGTACTTC. Protein sequence: CASSPTGTVTYEQYF.

The table lists this clone with a few counts. V gene TRBV27 combines with J gene TRBJ1-6; perhaps TRBD1 as D (6 bases). The ends were cut back, 10 bases at V and 7 bases at J, with 14 bases in the middle. There are 13 residues in the CDR3. The germline V gene encodes CDR1 MNHEY and CDR2 SMNVEV (reference sequence). The CDR3 region has the DNA TGTGCCACCAGGGGACTTTTCAATTCACCCCTCCACTTT. Amino acids: CATRGLFNSPLHF.

This chain uses TRBV27 with TRBJ1-5, with D uncertain. Trimming took 5 bases from V and 8 from J, leaving 13 bases between them. Germline values: CDR1 MNHEY, CDR2 SMNVEV (reference sequence). The CDR3 consists of 13 residues. CDR3 sequence reads: CASSPRPREPQHF. The CDR3 DNA reads as TGTGCCAGCAGTCCCAGACCTAGGGAGCCCCAGCATTTT.

This chain joins TRBV4-3 and TRBJ2-1, with 8 bases aligning to TRBD2. From germline, CDR1 is LGHNA and CDR2 YSLEER. This CDR3 has 15 amino acids. Trimming removed 0 bases from V and 4 bases from J; junction bases left unmatched: 2. CDR3 residues: CASSQDPSGYNEQFF. In DNA form, the CDR3 reads TGCGCCAGCAGCCAAGATCCTAGCGGGTACAATGAGCAGTTCTTC.

This clone showed up just once. The chain combines TRBV6-6 with TRBJ1-5; the match to TRBD1 covers 11 bases. This CDR3 is 14 amino acids long. V shed 6 bases and J 4 bases; nucleotides not matched to a gene: 2. Germline loops: CDR1 MNHNY, CDR2 SVGAGI (reference sequence). CDR3 sequence: CASRWDRGNQPQHF. CDR3 nucleotide sequence: TGTGCCAGCAGGTGGGACAGGGGGAATCAGCCCCAGCATTTT.

This clone was picked up one time. V gene TRBV10-3 combines with J gene TRBJ2-3; D not resolved. The germline V gene encodes CDR1 ENHRY and CDR2 SYGVKD. CDR3 length: 13 residues. The V and J ends lost 4 bases and 3 bases respectively, with 8 bases between them. As DNA, the CDR3 is TGTGCCATCAGTGTTGAGGAAACAGATACGCAGTATTTT. Translated, it gives CAISVEETDTQYF.

This clone was observed a handful of times. This chain uses TRBV18 with TRBJ1-1; D not certain. CDR1 and CDR2 (germline): KGHSH, LQKENI. Trimming shortened V by 4 bases and J by 1 base, and 10 bases separated the two germline ends. The length of the CDR3 is 14 residues. The CDR3 nucleotides read TGTGCCAGCTCACGGTTAAAGGGGAACACTGAAGCTTTCTTT. Encoded protein: CASSRLKGNTEAFF.

The chain couples TRBV27 to TRBJ1-2; D is perhaps TRBD1 (5 bases). Germline-derived CDR1 and CDR2 are MNHEY and SMNVEV (reference sequence). The CDR3 runs to 14 residues. With 6 bases removed from V and 2 bases from J, the gap between germline ends came to 13 bases. In DNA, the CDR3 is TGTGCCAGCAGGGGACCGGACGTGAACTATGGCTACACCTTC. Protein: CASRGPDVNYGYTF.

Only a few counts were recorded for this clone. In DNA, the CDR3 is TGCGCCAGCAGCCAAACAACGACAGGGAGGGAGACCCAGTACTTC. Its protein is CASSQTTTGRETQYF. The V and J genes are TRBV5-1 and TRBJ2-5; a possible D gene is TRBD1 (7 bases). This CDR3 has 15 amino acids. CDR1 and CDR2 (germline): SGHRS, YFSETQ. Trimming shortened V by 4 bases and J by 5 bases, and 18 bases separated the two germline ends.

This clone was detected only a few times. The gene calls are TRBV4-3 and TRBJ1-3; the D gene is possibly TRBD1 (5 bases). The V gene lost 1 base and the J gene lost 8 bases, with 24 bases spanning the gap. CDR1 is LGHNA and CDR2 is YSLEER in the germline V gene. The CDR3 runs to 18 residues. The CDR3, as DNA: TGCGCCAGCAGCCAAGTTGTAAACCGGGACCAAAGGACGGACACCATATATTTT. Its protein is CASSQVVNRDQRTDTIYF.

As concerns this clone: In the same sample, other DNA sequences code for this CDR3. The chain couples TRBV5-5 to TRBJ1-5; tentatively, D is TRBD1 (6 bases). In germline, CDR1 is SGHKS, CDR2 YYEKEE (reference sequence). This CDR3 contains 14 residues. The V gene lost 0 bases and the J gene lost 6 bases, with 10 bases spanning the gap. CDR3 in DNA: TGTGCCAGCAGCTTGGAACAGGGCGGTCAGCCCCAGCATTTT. Its translation is CASSLEQGGQPQHF.

This chain uses TRBV27 with TRBJ2-2; D is perhaps TRBD1 (5 bases). Germline-derived CDR1 and CDR2 are MNHEY and SMNVEV (reference sequence). V was clipped by 5 bases and J by 8 bases, with 12 bases between them. The CDR3 has 13 amino acids. The CDR3 DNA reads TGTGCCAGCAGTCCCCAGGGCGGAGGGGAGCTGTTTTTT. Residues: CASSPQGGGELFF.

The V gene is TRBV2, the J gene TRBJ2-5; tentatively, D is TRBD2 (5 bases). V was shortened by 5 bases and J by 2 bases, with 9 bases between the two germline ends. The V gene's germline CDR1 is SNHLY and CDR2 FYNNEI. The CDR3 contains 13 residues. CDR3 protein: CASSPAVQETQYF. DNA for the CDR3: TGTGCCAGCAGTCCAGCGGTGCAAGAGACCCAGTACTTC. Using reference TRBV2 and TRBJ2-5 for the parts outside the CDR3, the full variable domain is EPEVTQTPSHQVTQMGQEVILRCVPISNHLYFYWYRQILGQKVEFLVSFYNNEISEKSEIFDDQFSVERPDGSNFTLKIRSTKLEDSAMYFCASSPAVQETQYFGPGTRLLVL.

On this clone: Other DNA variants within this sample encode the same CDR3. The chain uses TRBV4-3 and TRBJ1-3, with D hard to call. The CDR3 consists of 13 residues. The V gene lost 1 base and the J gene lost 4 bases, with 5 bases spanning the gap. The germline V gene encodes CDR1 LGHNA and CDR2 YSLEER. The CDR3 is CASSQVGGNTIYF. The CDR3 DNA sequence: TGCGCCAGCAGCCAAGTTGGCGGAAACACCATATATTTT.

This sequence joins TRBV4-3 and TRBJ2-2; D not certain. Germline V gene lookup returns CDR1 LGHNA and CDR2 YSLEER. V shed 2 bases and J shed 9 bases, with 7 bases lying between them. This CDR3 is 12 amino acids long. CDR3 residues: CASSQSGRELFF. For the CDR3, the DNA is TGCGCCAGCAGCCAATCCGGGCGGGAGCTGTTTTTT.

The chain links TRBV5-1 to TRBJ1-3; 8 bases fit TRBD1. Germline CDR1 reads SGHRS; CDR2 reads YFSETQ. This CDR3 has 15 amino acids. Losses at the gene ends were 5 bases for V and 3 bases for J; bases not matched to a gene: 7. CDR3 protein: CASSWQGANGNTIYF. CDR3 bases: TGCGCCAGCAGTTGGCAGGGGGCTAATGGAAACACCATATATTTT. Based on the CDR3 plus reference TRBV5-1 and TRBJ1-3, the full variable domain is KAGVTQTPRYLIKTRGQQVTLSCSPISGHRSVSWYQQTPGQGLQFLFEYFSETQRNKGNFPGRFSGRQFSNSRSEMNVSTLELGDSALYLCASSWQGANGNTIYFGEGSWLTVV.

The CDR3 DNA is TGTGCCAGTAGTATACTAGGGGGCGTTCTTAAGACCCAGTACTTC. Protein sequence: CASSILGGVLKTQYF. The chain links TRBV19 to TRBJ2-5, with 7 bases that match TRBD1. Germline V gene sequence: CDR1 LNHDA, CDR2 SQIVND (reference sequence). The CDR3 sequence is 15 residues long. The V and J ends lost 2 bases and 6 bases, in that order; junction bases with no gene match: 9.

The chain joins TRBV7-2 to TRBJ2-7, with D perhaps matching TRBD1 (5 bases). V shed 6 bases and J shed 9 bases, with 18 bases lying between them. CDR1 is SGHTA, CDR2 FQGNSA, per germline. The CDR3 loop spans 13 amino acids. CDR3: CASSPQGSSGQYF. CDR3 nucleotides: TGTGCCAGCAGTCCGCAGGGTTCCTCAGGGCAGTACTTC.

This clone has a single count. The chain joins TRBV4-3 to TRBJ1-4, with 7 nucleotides matching TRBD1. CDR1 LGHNA and CDR2 YSLEER come from the germline V gene. V dropped 6 bases and J dropped 0; count of bases not matched to a gene: 7. The CDR3 is 16 amino acids. The CDR3 DNA sequence: TGCGCCAGCAGTCCCGGGACAGCCTCAACTAATGAAAAACTGTTTTTT. Amino acid sequence: CASSPGTASTNEKLFF.

The J gene is TRBJ1-6, the V gene TRBV19; 8 positions agree with TRBD1. The CDR3 length is 15 residues. The V gene end was trimmed by 6 bases and the J gene end by 8 bases; junction bases not matched to a gene: 9. In germline, CDR1 is LNHDA, CDR2 SQIVND (reference sequence). The CDR3 is CASSLDRGSDSPLHF. Written as DNA, the CDR3 is TGTGCCAGTAGCCTCGACAGGGGCAGTGATTCACCCCTCCACTTT.

The chain is built from TRBV4-3 and TRBJ2-5, with D unclear. The CDR3 contains 16 residues. The V end lost 0 bases, the J end lost 2 bases, and 13 bases lay between the germline ends. Germline V CDR1 and CDR2: LGHNA, YSLEER. The CDR3 DNA is TGCGCCAGCAGCCAAGATCTATGGAGTTTTCAAGAGACCCAGTACTTC. Translation: CASSQDLWSFQETQYF.

Only one count was recorded for this clone. The J gene is TRBJ2-2, the V gene TRBV30, with D unclear. Looked up from germline, CDR1 is GTSNPN and CDR2 is SVGIG (reference sequence). V gave up 1 base and J gave up 8 bases, with 2 bases separating them. There are 10 residues in the CDR3. CDR3 protein: CAWSGGELFF. The DNA of the CDR3 is TGTGCCTGGAGTGGGGGGGAGCTGTTTTTT.

The V gene is TRBV19, the J gene TRBJ1-1; D gene unclear. Germline V gene data show CDR1 as LNHDA and CDR2 as SQIVND (reference sequence). The CDR3 has 14 residues. Trimming removed 3 bases from V and 1 base from J, with 9 bases in between. CDR3 protein: CASSISQTNTEAFF. The CDR3 DNA reads TGTGCCAGTAGTATCTCCCAGACGAACACTGAAGCTTTCTTT. The full variable domain, its missing parts supplied by reference TRBV19 and TRBJ1-1, is DGGITQSPKYLFRKEGQNVTLSCEQNLNHDAMYWYRQDPGQGLRLIYYSQIVNDFQKGDIAEGYSVSREKKESFPLTVTSAQKNPTAFYLCASSISQTNTEAFFGQGTRLTVV.

The chain recombines TRBV28 with TRBJ1-5, with TRBD1 matching over 7 bases. The CDR3 totals 13 residues. CDR1 and CDR2 (germline): MDHEN, SYDVKM. V lost 8 bases to trimming and J lost 4 bases; unmatched junction nucleotides: 5. CDR3 residues: CASGKGANQPQHF. The CDR3 nucleotides are TGTGCCAGCGGAAAGGGGGCGAATCAGCCCCAGCATTTT.